This T cell receptor beta chain was obtained from a study of naive and memory T cell subsets. The beta constant-region primer was an equimolar mix of two oligonucleotides covering TRBC1 and TRBC2. Nested alpha and beta constant-region primers with the SP2 primer drove four PCR rounds on ligated cDNA. One entry per CDR3 protein results from TCRdb running MiXCR on the UMI-ligation and nested PCR reads. The sample has some 83,000 distinct CDR3 sequences, approximately 10% seen once. Trimming shortened V by 6 bases and J by 3 bases, and 9 bases separated the two germline ends. Germline V CDR1 and CDR2: MDHEN, SYDVKM. The CDR3 has 12 residues.

The TCR was taken from a human donor in good health. Source material: naive CD8+ T cells from blood. The chain couples TRBV28 to TRBJ2-7; no clear D. CDR3 loop: CASSGYRYEQYF. In DNA form, the CDR3 reads TGTGCCAGCAGCGGGTATCGCTACGAGCAGTACTTC.